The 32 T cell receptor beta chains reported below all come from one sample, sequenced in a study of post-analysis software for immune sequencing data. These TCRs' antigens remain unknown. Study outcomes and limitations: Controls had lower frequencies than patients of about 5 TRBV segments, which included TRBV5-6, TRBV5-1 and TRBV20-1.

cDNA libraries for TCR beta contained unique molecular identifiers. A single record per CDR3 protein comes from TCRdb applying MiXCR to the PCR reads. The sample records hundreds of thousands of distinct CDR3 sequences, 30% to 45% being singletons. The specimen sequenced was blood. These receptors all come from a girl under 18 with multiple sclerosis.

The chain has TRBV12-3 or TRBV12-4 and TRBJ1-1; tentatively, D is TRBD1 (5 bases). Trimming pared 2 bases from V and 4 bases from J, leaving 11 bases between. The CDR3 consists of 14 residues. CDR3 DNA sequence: TGTGCCAGCAGTTTATCGAGGGGCGGCACTGAAGCTTTCTTT. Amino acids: CASSLSRGGTEAFF.

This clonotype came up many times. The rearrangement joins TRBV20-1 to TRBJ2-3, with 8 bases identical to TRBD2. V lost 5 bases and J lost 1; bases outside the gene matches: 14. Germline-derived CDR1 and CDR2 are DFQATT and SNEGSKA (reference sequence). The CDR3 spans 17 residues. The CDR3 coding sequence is TGCAGTGCTGGATCGCAGGCGGGAGGAAGGGGCACAGATACGCAGTATTTT. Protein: CSAGSQAGGRGTDTQYF.

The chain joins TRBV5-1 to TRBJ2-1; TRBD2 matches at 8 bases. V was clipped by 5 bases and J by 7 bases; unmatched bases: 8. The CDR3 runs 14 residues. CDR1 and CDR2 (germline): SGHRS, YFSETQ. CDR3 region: CASRETSDRNEQFF. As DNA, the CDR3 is TGCGCCAGCAGAGAGACTAGCGATCGAAATGAGCAGTTCTTC.

The CDR3 DNA is TGCAGTGCTAGGGCTCGTAGGGGTGAGATATACAATGAGCAGTTCTTC. Translation: CSARARRGEIYNEQFF. J is TRBJ2-1 and V is TRBV20-1, with D perhaps matching TRBD1 (5 bases). The CDR3 runs to 16 residues. Germline assignment: CDR1 DFQATT and CDR2 SNEGSKA (reference sequence). V shed 3 bases and J shed 4 bases, with 19 bases lying between them.

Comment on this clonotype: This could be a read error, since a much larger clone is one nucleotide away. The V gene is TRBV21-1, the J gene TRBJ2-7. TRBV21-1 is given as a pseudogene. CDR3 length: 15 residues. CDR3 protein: CASSRGTSSLYGQYF. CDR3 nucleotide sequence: TGTGCCAGCAGTAGAGGCACTTCTTCCCTTTACGGGCAGTACTTC.

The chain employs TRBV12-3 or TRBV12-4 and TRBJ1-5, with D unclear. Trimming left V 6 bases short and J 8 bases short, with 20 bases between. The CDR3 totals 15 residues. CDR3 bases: TGTGCCAGCAGCCCCCGGGTCGGGGAAAGGAAGCCCCAGCATTTT. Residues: CASSPRVGERKPQHF.

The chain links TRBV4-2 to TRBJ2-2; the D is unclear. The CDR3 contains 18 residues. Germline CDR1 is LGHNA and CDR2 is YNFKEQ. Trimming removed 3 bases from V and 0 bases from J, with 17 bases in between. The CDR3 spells CASSHSEFGLTNTGELFF. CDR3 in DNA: TGTGCCAGCAGCCATTCCGAGTTTGGTCTGACGAACACCGGGGAGCTGTTTTTT.

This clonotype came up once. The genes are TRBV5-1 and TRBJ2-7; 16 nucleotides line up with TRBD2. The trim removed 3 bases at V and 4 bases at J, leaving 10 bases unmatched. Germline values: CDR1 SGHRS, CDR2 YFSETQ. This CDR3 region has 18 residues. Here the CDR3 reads CASSSRGLAGGPMYEQYF. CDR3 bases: TGCGCCAGCAGCTCAAGGGGACTAGCGGGGGGGCCAATGTACGAGCAGTACTTC.

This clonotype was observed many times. In nucleotides, the CDR3 is TGCAGTGCTAGGGACAACACCGGGGAGCTGTTTTTT. Translated, it gives CSARDNTGELFF. V gene TRBV20-1 combines with J gene TRBJ2-2; no reliable D call. The CDR3 totals 12 residues. V lost 3 bases and J lost 2, with 4 bases in between. The germline CDR1 and CDR2 sequences are DFQATT and SNEGSKA (reference sequence).

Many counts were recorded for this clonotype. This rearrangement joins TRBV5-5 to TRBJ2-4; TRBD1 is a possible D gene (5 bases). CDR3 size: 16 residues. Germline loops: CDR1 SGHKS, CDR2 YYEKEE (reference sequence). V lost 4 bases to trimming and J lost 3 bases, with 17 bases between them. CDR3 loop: CASSPRAGYDKNIQYF. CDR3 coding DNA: TGTGCCAGCAGCCCCAGGGCCGGGTACGACAAAAACATTCAGTACTTC.

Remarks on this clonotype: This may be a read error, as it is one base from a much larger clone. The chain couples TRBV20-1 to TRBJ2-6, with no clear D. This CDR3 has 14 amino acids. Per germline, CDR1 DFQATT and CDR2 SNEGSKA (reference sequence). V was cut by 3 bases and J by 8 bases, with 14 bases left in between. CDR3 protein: CSARPVERTNVLTF. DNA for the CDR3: TGCAGTGCTAGGCCGGTTGAAAGGACCAACGTCCTGACTTTC.

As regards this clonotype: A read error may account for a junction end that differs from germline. The CDR3 spells CASSLGDTRYF. For the CDR3, the DNA is TGTGCCAGCAGTTTGGGGGATACGCGGTATTTT. This sequence joins TRBV28 and TRBJ2-3, with D perhaps being TRBD1 or TRBD2 (5 bases each). CDR3 length: 11 amino acids. CDR1 and CDR2 (germline): MDHEN, SYDVKM.

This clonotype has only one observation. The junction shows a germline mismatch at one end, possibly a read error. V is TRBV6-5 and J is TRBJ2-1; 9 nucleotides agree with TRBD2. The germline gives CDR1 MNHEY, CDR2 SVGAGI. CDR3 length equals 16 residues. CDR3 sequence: CASSHSGGREYNEQFF. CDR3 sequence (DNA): TGTGCCAGCAGTCACTCCGGCGGGAGGGAATACAATGAGCAGTTCTTC.

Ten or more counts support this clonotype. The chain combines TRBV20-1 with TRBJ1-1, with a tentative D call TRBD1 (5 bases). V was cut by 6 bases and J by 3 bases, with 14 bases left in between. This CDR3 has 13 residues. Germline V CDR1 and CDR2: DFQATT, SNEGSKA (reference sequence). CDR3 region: CSASETRDTEAFF. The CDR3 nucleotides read TGCAGTGCGTCGGAGACCAGGGACACTGAAGCTTTCTTT.

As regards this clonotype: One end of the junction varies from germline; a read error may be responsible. CDR3 nucleotides: TGTGCCAGCAGCCTAACTAGCGGGGACGGAGATACGCAGTATTTT. Translated: CASSLTSGDGDTQYF. The rearrangement links TRBV7-3 to TRBJ2-3; TRBD2 matches at 10 bases. Looked up from germline, CDR1 is SGHTA and CDR2 is FQGTGA. CDR3 size: 15 residues. The entire variable domain, with the rest obtained from reference TRBV7-3 and TRBJ2-3, is as follows: GAGVSQTPSNKVTEKGKYVELRCDPISGHTALYWYRQSLGQGPEFLIYFQGTGAADDSGLPNDRFFAVRPEGSVSTLKIQRTERGDSAVYLCASSLTSGDGDTQYFGPGTRLTVL.

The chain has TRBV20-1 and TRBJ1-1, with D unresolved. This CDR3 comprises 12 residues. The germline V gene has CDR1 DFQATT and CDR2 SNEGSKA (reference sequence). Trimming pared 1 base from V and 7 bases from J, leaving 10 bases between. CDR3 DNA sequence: TGCAGTGCTAGAGGGGTGGCCTATGAAGCTTTCTTT. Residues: CSARGVAYEAFF.

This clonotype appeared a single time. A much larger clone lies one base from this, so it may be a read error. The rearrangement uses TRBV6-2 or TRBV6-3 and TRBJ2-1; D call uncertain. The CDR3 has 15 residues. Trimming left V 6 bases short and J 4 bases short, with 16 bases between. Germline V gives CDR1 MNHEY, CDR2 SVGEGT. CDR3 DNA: TGTGCCAGCAGCCCCTCTTCGACAATTTACAATGAGCAGTTCTTC. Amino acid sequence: CASSPSSTIYNEQFF.

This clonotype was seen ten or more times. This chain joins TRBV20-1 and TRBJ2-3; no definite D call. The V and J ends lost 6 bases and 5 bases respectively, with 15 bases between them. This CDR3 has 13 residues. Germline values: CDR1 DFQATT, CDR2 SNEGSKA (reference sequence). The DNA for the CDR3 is TGCAGTGCCCCCTTGGCTAGTCGAGATACGCAGTATTTT. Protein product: CSAPLASRDTQYF.

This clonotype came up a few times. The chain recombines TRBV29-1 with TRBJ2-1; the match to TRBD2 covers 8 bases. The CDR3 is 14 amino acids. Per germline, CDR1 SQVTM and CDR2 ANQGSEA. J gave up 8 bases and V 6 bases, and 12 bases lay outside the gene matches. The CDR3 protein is CSVARSGNVDEQFF. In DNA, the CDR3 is TGCAGCGTCGCACGTAGCGGGAATGTTGATGAGCAGTTCTTC.

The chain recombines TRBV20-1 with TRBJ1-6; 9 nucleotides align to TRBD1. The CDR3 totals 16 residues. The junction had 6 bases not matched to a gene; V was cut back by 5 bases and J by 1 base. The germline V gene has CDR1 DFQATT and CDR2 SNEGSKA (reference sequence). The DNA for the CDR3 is TGCAGTGCTCGCTTCGGGACAGGGTCCTATAATTCACCCCTCCACTTT. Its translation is CSARFGTGSYNSPLHF.

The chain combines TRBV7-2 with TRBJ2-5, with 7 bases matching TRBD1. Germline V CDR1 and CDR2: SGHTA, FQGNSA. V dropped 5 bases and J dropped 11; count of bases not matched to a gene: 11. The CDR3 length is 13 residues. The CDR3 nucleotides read TGTGCCAGCAGCGTTGACAGGGACAATGAGCAGTACTTC. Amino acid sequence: CASSVDRDNEQYF.

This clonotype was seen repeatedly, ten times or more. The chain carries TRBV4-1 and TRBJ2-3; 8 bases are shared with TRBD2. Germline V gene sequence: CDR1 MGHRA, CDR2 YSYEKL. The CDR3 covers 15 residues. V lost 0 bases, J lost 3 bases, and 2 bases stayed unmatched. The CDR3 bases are TGCGCCAGCAGCCAAGATGGACTAGCAACAGATACGCAGTATTTT. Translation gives CASSQDGLATDTQYF.

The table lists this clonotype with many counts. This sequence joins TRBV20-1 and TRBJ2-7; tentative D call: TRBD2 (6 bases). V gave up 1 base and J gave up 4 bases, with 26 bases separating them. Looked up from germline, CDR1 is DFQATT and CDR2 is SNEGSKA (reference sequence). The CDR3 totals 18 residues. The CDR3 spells CSARAWRGYRSSGYEQYF. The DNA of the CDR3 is TGCAGTGCTAGAGCGTGGAGGGGCTACCGGAGTTCGGGGTACGAGCAGTACTTC.

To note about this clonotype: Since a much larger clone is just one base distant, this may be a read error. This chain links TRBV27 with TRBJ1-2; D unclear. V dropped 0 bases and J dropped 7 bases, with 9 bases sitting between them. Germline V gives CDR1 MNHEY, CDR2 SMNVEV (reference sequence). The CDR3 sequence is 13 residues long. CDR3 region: CASSLSVRFGYTF. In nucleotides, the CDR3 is TGTGCCAGCAGTTTATCAGTTCGTTTTGGCTACACCTTC.

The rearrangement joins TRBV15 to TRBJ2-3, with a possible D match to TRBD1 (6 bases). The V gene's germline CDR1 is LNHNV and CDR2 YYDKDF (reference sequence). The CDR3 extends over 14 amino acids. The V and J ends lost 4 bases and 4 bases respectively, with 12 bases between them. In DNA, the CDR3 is TGTGCCACCAGCACGTACAGGGATTCAGATACGCAGTATTTT. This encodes CATSTYRDSDTQYF.

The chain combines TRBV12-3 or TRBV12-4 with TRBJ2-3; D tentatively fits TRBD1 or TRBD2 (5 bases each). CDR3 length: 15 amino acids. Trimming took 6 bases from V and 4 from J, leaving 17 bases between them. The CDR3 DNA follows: TGTGCCAGCAGCCCGGGGCCAAGAGGCCCAGATACGCAGTATTTT. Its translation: CASSPGPRGPDTQYF.

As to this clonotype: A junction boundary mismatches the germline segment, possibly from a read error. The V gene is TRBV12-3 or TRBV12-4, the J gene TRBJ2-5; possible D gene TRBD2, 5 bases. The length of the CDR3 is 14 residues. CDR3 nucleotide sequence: TGTGCCAGCAGTTTCTCTAGCAGCCAAGAGACCCATTACTTC. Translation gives CASSFSSSQETHYF.

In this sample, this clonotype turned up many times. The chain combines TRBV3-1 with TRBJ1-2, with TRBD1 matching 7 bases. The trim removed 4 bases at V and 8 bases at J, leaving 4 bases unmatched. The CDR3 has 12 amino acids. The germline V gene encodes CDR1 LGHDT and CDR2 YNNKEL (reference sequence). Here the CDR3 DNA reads TGTGCCAGCAGCCCGGACAGGAGGGGCTACACCTTC. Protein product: CASSPDRRGYTF.

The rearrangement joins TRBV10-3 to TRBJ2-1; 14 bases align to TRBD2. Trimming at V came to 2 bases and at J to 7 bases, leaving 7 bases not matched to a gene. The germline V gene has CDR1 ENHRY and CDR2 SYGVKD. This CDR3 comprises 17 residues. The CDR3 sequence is CAISEISGTSGSNEQFF. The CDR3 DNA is TGTGCCATCAGTGAGATCAGCGGGACTAGCGGGAGTAATGAGCAGTTCTTC.

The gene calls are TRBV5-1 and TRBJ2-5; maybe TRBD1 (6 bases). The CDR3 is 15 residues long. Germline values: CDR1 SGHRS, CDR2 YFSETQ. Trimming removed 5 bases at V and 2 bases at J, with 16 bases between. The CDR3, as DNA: TGCGCCAGCAGGAGGACAGTAGGTCGTCAAGAGACCCAGTACTTC. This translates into CASRRTVGRQETQYF.

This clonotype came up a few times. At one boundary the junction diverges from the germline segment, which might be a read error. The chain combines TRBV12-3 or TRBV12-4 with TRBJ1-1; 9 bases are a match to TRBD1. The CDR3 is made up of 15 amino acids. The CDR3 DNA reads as TGTGCCAGCAGTTCACGACAGGGACAGGGCACTGGAGCTTTCTTT. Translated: CASSSRQGQGTGAFF.

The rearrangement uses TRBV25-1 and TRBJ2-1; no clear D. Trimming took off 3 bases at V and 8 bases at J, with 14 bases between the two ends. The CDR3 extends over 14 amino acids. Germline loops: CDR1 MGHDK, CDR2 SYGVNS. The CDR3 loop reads CASSDPFSLHEQFF. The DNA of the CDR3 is TGTGCCAGCAGTGATCCGTTTAGCTTACATGAGCAGTTCTTC.